This T cell receptor (beta chain) was sequenced in a study of blood T cell repertoires in COVID-19. Germline CDR1 reads MNHEY; CDR2 reads SMNVEV (reference sequence). This CDR3 has 16 amino acids. V shed 2 bases and J 4 bases; nucleotides not matched to a gene: 9. Data came from immunoSEQ multiplex PCR; TCRdb stores just in-frame clones and leaves some out. The sample holds tens of thousands of clones, approximately 85% seen once. The sequence was collected from a human donor in a cohort sampled during active COVID-19. V is TRBV27 and J is TRBJ2-3, with 7 bases that match TRBD2. The sequencing input was peripheral blood. CDR3: CASSLSAGAPSDTQYF. CDR3 DNA: TGTGCCAGCAGTTTAAGTGCGGGAGCCCCTTCAGATACGCAGTATTTT.